This T cell receptor (beta chain) was sequenced for a study of blood T cells in healthy people across ages. Alongside a J-beta primer mix, a sample-barcoded 5' primer served in a second PCR lasting roughly 6 to 12 cycles. TCRdb recomputed calls from the 5' RACE reads with MiXCR, one row per CDR3 protein. The table lists roughly 1.5 million distinct CDR3 sequences, roughly 43% of them singletons. Every sample gave at least 5 micrograms of total RNA when it was extracted. CDR1 is ENHRY and CDR2 is SYGVKD in the germline V gene. V shed 4 bases, J shed 9 bases, and the junction held 11 bases outside the gene matches. The CDR3 is 14 residues long.

The receptor's source is a woman younger than 30 in good health. V and J are TRBV10-3 and TRBJ2-7; 8 bases align to TRBD1. Source material: blood. CDR3 residues: CAISGPVRGQVQYF. The CDR3 DNA reads TGTGCCATCAGTGGGCCAGTCAGGGGGCAGGTGCAGTACTTC.